This TCR beta chain was obtained from a study of control samples from healthy donors and cancer patients. The data were produced by immunoSEQ multiplex PCR, yet TCRdb's version contains in-frame clones alone and is incomplete. Here the sample spans approximately 140,000 clones, more than 85% being singletons. The CDR3 runs 15 residues. The trim removed 6 bases at V and 1 base at J, leaving 10 bases unmatched. CDR1 and CDR2 from the germline V gene are SQVTM and ANQGSEA. The specimen was blood. The chain is built from TRBV29-1 and TRBJ1-1, with TRBD1 identical over 8 bases. This sequence originates from a woman aged 25 to 39 in good health. In nucleotides, the CDR3 is TGCAGCGTCGAGGGGGCGGACAGGGCGAACACTGAAGCTTTCTTT. Protein sequence: CSVEGADRANTEAFF.